Each of the 10 T cell receptor beta chains below was sequenced from the same sample in a study of a mutant IDH1 vaccine in newly diagnosed glioma. Noted time point: week 47, end of study. Vaccine doses each comprised 300 ug of mutant IDH1 20-mer peptide, with topical imiquimod. Assay: immunoSEQ multiplex PCR; the TCRdb copy retains only in-frame clones and omits some. The sample records tens of thousands of clones, 65% to 90% being singletons. Their specific antigens are unknown. The specimen comprised PBMCs, sampled from a glioma patient whose treatment included an IDH1 peptide vaccine. The receptors come from a man younger than 35 with glioma. Some clones in this sample may be carry-over from other donors' samples.

The chain links TRBV18 to TRBJ2-1, with D possibly being TRBD1 (6 bases). V lost 4 bases, J lost 9 bases, and 13 bases lay in between. Germline V gene data show CDR1 as KGHSH and CDR2 as LQKENI. This CDR3 has 13 residues. The CDR3 DNA reads TGTGCCAGCTCACTCCAGACCAGGGGTGAGCAGTTCTTC. Translated, it gives CASSLQTRGEQFF.

J is TRBJ1-6 and V is TRBV2; a weak D match, TRBD1 (6 bases). V lost 11 bases and J 7 bases, leaving 15 bases between the germline ends. The CDR3 length is 13 residues. The germline V gene has CDR1 SNHLY and CDR2 FYNNEI. The CDR3 protein is CAVTVRGNSPLHF. The CDR3 nucleotides are TGTGCCGTAACGGTCAGGGGCAATTCACCCCTCCACTTT.

The count of this clone is one. The chain is built from TRBV6-5 and TRBJ1-4, with D possibly being TRBD1 (5 bases). V lost 6 bases and J 0 bases, leaving 8 bases between the germline ends. The germline gives CDR1 MNHEY, CDR2 SVGAGI. This CDR3 is built from 14 residues. CDR3 residues: CASRPQATNEKLFF. The CDR3 nucleotides are TGTGCCAGCAGGCCACAGGCAACTAATGAAAAACTGTTTTTT.

The rearrangement links TRBV27 to TRBJ1-3; TRBD1 aligns across 7 bases. Germline CDR1 reads MNHEY; CDR2 reads SMNVEV (reference sequence). J lost 0 bases, V lost 3 bases, and 2 bases had no gene match. The CDR3 length is 15 residues. The CDR3 loop reads CASSFRQGSGNTIYF. DNA for the CDR3: TGTGCCAGCAGTTTCCGACAGGGCTCTGGAAACACCATATATTTT.

The rearrangement uses TRBV4-3 and TRBJ1-3; D ambiguous. The CDR3 is 16 residues long. CDR1 is LGHNA, CDR2 YSLEER, per germline. Trimming pared 0 bases from V and 2 bases from J, leaving 11 bases between. In DNA, the CDR3 is TGCGCCAGCAGCCAAGAGGTCCCTTTTACTGGAAACACCATATATTTT. It specifies CASSQEVPFTGNTIYF.

The chain recombines TRBV7-2 with TRBJ2-1; 7 positions match TRBD1. J gave up 5 bases and V 5 bases, and 3 bases lay outside the gene matches. Germline V gene data show CDR1 as SGHTA and CDR2 as FQGNSA. CDR3 length: 13 amino acids. In DNA form, the CDR3 reads TGTGCCAGCAGCCGTGACAGGGACAATGAGCAGTTCTTC. Translated: CASSRDRDNEQFF.

The chain combines TRBV7-2 with TRBJ2-5; D remains unclear. Trimming cost V 1 base and J 5 bases, with 11 bases left between them. Germline V lookup: CDR1 SGHTA, CDR2 FQGNSA. This CDR3 is 14 amino acids long. The CDR3, as DNA: TGTGCCAGCAGCTTAGATCGCGCGGTTGAGACCCAGTACTTC. Amino acids: CASSLDRAVETQYF.

The chain joins TRBV5-1 to TRBJ1-5; no reliable D call. The CDR3 extends over 15 amino acids. Germline V gene lookup returns CDR1 SGHRS and CDR2 YFSETQ. Between the trimmed V and J ends, which lost 0 bases and 7 bases, there was a span of 14 bases. CDR3 loop: CASSLGLDGFQPQHF. CDR3 bases: TGCGCCAGCAGCTTGGGTCTGGACGGATTCCAGCCCCAGCATTTT.

The chain has TRBV4-3 and TRBJ2-5; the D gene could be TRBD1 or TRBD2 (5 bases each). The V gene lost 0 bases and the J gene lost 5 bases, with 7 bases spanning the gap. The CDR3 runs 13 residues. Germline CDR1 LGHNA, CDR2 YSLEER. The CDR3 nucleotides are TGCGCCAGCAGCCAAGATTGGGGGGAGACCCAGTACTTC. Translation gives CASSQDWGETQYF.

The rearrangement uses TRBV29-1 and TRBJ2-5; 8 bases match TRBD2. The germline V gene has CDR1 SQVTM and CDR2 ANQGSEA. After removal of 6 bases from V and 1 base from J, the junction contained 13 bases not matched to a gene. The CDR3 loop spans 16 amino acids. In nucleotides, the CDR3 is TGCAGCGTAACCACCGGGGGCGGGGGGATCCAAGAGACCCAGTACTTC. This sequence encodes CSVTTGGGGIQETQYF.